Shown below are 22 T cell receptor beta chains from a single sample sequenced in a study of response to subunit inactivated influenza vaccine. TCRdb redid the calling of the RT-PCR reads with MiXCR, one entry per CDR3 protein. The table shows about 700,000 distinct CDR3 sequences, with approximately 15% occurring only once. Specimen: PBMCs from blood, collected 12 days after vaccination. The receptors here all came from a man aged 50-59 years who received an inactivated influenza vaccine.

The V gene is TRBV29-1, the J gene TRBJ2-7; D is possibly TRBD1 or TRBD2 (6 bases each). Trimming took 6 bases from V and 3 from J, leaving 18 bases between them. CDR3 length equals 14 residues. Germline CDR1 reads SQVTM; CDR2 reads ANQGSEA. This chain's CDR3 is CSVTSGAGSYEQYF. The CDR3 DNA is TGCAGCGTGACGTCGGGGGCGGGGAGCTACGAGCAGTACTTC.

This clonotype was observed a handful of times. The gene calls are TRBV14 and TRBJ1-2; TRBD1 matches at 9 bases. Germline CDR1 SGHDN, CDR2 FVKESK. The CDR3 is 14 amino acids. V lost 0 bases, J lost 6 bases, and 2 bases stayed unmatched. The CDR3 DNA is TGTGCCAGCAGCCAAGATCGGACAGGGGATGGCTACACCTTC. Translated, it gives CASSQDRTGDGYTF.

The chain links TRBV4-1 to TRBJ2-3, with D unresolved. CDR1 MGHRA and CDR2 YSYEKL come from the germline V gene. This CDR3 contains 16 residues. Trimming pared 4 bases from V and 1 base from J, leaving 15 bases between. CDR3 region: CASSLEEGVGTDTQYF. The CDR3 DNA sequence: TGCGCCAGCAGCCTAGAGGAAGGAGTGGGCACAGATACGCAGTATTTT.

The chain employs TRBV4-2 and TRBJ1-2; the D is unclear. V lost 1 base, J lost 2 bases, and 11 bases lay in between. The CDR3 sequence is 15 residues long. Germline V gene sequence: CDR1 LGHNA, CDR2 YNFKEQ. The CDR3 nucleotides are TGTGCCAGCAGCCAAGCTCGGGGATTGAACTATGGCTACACCTTC. Its translation: CASSQARGLNYGYTF.

This clonotype was observed a handful of times. The chain joins TRBV7-2 to TRBJ1-4; D gene uncertain. The CDR3 has 13 residues. In germline, CDR1 is SGHTA, CDR2 FQGNSA. Trimming shortened V by 3 bases and J by 3 bases, and 5 bases separated the two germline ends. Here the CDR3 reads CASSLHSNEKLFF. The CDR3, as DNA: TGTGCCAGCAGCTTGCACTCTAATGAAAAACTGTTTTTT.

V usage is TRBV20-1 and J usage is TRBJ1-6; D is uncertain. Trimming removed 3 bases at V and 3 bases at J, with 9 bases between. Germline CDR1 and CDR2: DFQATT and SNEGSKA (reference sequence). The CDR3 covers 14 residues. CDR3 in DNA: TGCAGTGCTAGCGGGCGGCTCTATAATTCACCCCTCCACTTT. It translates to CSASGRLYNSPLHF.

This chain connects TRBV9 to TRBJ2-2; 7 bases map to TRBD2. The CDR3 extends over 15 amino acids. J gave up 3 bases and V 4 bases, and 6 bases lay outside the gene matches. Germline-derived CDR1 and CDR2 are SGDLS and YYNGEE. This chain's CDR3 is CASSRDYGYTGELFF. In DNA, the CDR3 is TGTGCCAGCAGCCGGGACTACGGATACACCGGGGAGCTGTTTTTT.

The V call is TRBV4-3, the J call TRBJ2-5, with D possibly called TRBD1 or TRBD2 (5 bases each). CDR1 and CDR2 from the germline V gene are LGHNA and YSLEER. This CDR3 has 18 residues. V gave up 0 bases and J gave up 1 base, with 18 bases separating them. The CDR3 reads CASSQDYGDPPPQETQYF. The CDR3 nucleotides are TGCGCCAGCAGCCAAGATTACGGGGACCCCCCCCCCCAAGAGACCCAGTACTTC.

The table lists this clonotype with a few counts. V and J are TRBV19 and TRBJ1-1; 7 bases are a match to TRBD1. The CDR3 is 13 residues long. The ends lost 9 bases at V and 0 bases at J; junction bases unmatched: 4. The germline V gene encodes CDR1 LNHDA and CDR2 SQIVND (reference sequence). For the CDR3, the DNA is TGTGCCAGCCAACAGGGGTTGAACACTGAAGCTTTCTTT. It specifies CASQQGLNTEAFF. Supplemented by reference TRBV19 and TRBJ1-1, the full variable domain reads DGGITQSPKYLFRKEGQNVTLSCEQNLNHDAMYWYRQDPGQGLRLIYYSQIVNDFQKGDIAEGYSVSREKKESFPLTVTSAQKNPTAFYLCASQQGLNTEAFFGQGTRLTVV.

This clonotype was observed a handful of times. The rearrangement joins TRBV6-2 or TRBV6-3 to TRBJ2-7, with no clear D. V gave up 3 bases and J gave up 1 base, with 7 bases separating them. CDR1 MNHEY and CDR2 SVGEGT come from the germline V gene. The CDR3 runs to 13 residues. DNA for the CDR3: TGTGCCAGCAGTTATTTGGCATCCTACGAGCAGTACTTC. Encoded protein: CASSYLASYEQYF.

The chain joins TRBV24-1 to TRBJ2-3; D ambiguous. V gave up 1 base and J gave up 3 bases, with 16 bases separating them. Germline lookup yields CDR1 KGHDR and CDR2 SFDVKD. The CDR3 consists of 17 residues. CDR3 residues: CATSDFVGTSVTDTQYF. CDR3 coding DNA: TGTGCCACCAGTGATTTTGTAGGAACGTCGGTAACAGATACGCAGTATTTT.

This clonotype showed up just a few times. This rearrangement joins TRBV29-1 to TRBJ2-3; TRBD2 might be the D (6 bases). The CDR3 contains 14 residues. The germline CDR1 and CDR2 sequences are SQVTM and ANQGSEA. Trimming removed 1 base at V and 6 bases at J, with 14 bases between. The CDR3 loop is CSVEVATRGDTQYF. The DNA of the CDR3 is TGCAGCGTTGAAGTCGCGACACGGGGGGATACGCAGTATTTT.

The rearrangement links TRBV28 to TRBJ1-4; possibly TRBD1 for D (5 bases). CDR1 MDHEN and CDR2 SYDVKM come from the germline V gene. This CDR3 comprises 15 residues. The germline V and J ends were trimmed by 5 bases and 5 bases, with 15 bases remaining between them. The CDR3 here is CASSAGGGANEKLFF. In nucleotides, the CDR3 is TGTGCCAGCAGTGCGGGCGGCGGGGCAAATGAAAAACTGTTTTTT.

This clonotype was detected a few times. This chain links TRBV7-9 with TRBJ1-2; D perhaps matches TRBD1 (5 bases). V was cut by 4 bases and J by 10 bases, with 19 bases left in between. The CDR3 extends over 14 amino acids. Per germline, CDR1 SEHNR and CDR2 FQNEAQ (reference sequence). CDR3 sequence (DNA): TGTGCCAGCAGCTCCAAACCAGGGTTTGCTGACTACACCTTC. Protein product: CASSSKPGFADYTF.

In its sample, this clonotype was seen a few times. V and J are TRBV4-2 and TRBJ2-2; maybe TRBD2 (7 bases). The germline V and J ends were trimmed by 0 bases and 0 bases, with 11 bases remaining between them. Germline CDR1 LGHNA, CDR2 YNFKEQ. This CDR3 is 17 amino acids long. CDR3: CASSQEGGLTNTGELFF. In nucleotides, the CDR3 is TGTGCCAGCAGCCAAGAAGGGGGACTAACGAACACCGGGGAGCTGTTTTTT.

This clonotype has a handful of counts. The genes are TRBV5-6 and TRBJ2-3; TRBD1 is a possible D gene (5 bases). This CDR3 has 15 residues. Trimming shortened V by 0 bases and J by 3 bases, and 11 bases separated the two germline ends. The germline V gene encodes CDR1 SGHDT and CDR2 YYEEEE. The CDR3 DNA sequence: TGTGCCAGCAGCTTGGTTTTTAGGGGAACAGATACGCAGTATTTT. It codes for CASSLVFRGTDTQYF.

V is TRBV14 and J is TRBJ1-3; no reliable D call. In germline, CDR1 is SGHDN, CDR2 FVKESK. Trimming shortened V by 0 bases and J by 8 bases, and 5 bases separated the two germline ends. CDR3 size: 12 residues. CDR3 nucleotide sequence: TGTGCCAGCAGCCAAGATGGGCACACCATATATTTT. This gives the protein CASSQDGHTIYF.

This clonotype has just a few counts. The chain links TRBV4-3 to TRBJ2-5, with unresolved D. Germline V gene data show CDR1 as LGHNA and CDR2 as YSLEER. The CDR3 has 14 amino acids. Trimming stripped 0 bases from V and 7 bases from J, with 12 bases between. CDR3 coding DNA: TGCGCCAGCAGCCAAGATTCTGAAGGTGGGACCCAGTACTTC. This codes for CASSQDSEGGTQYF.

The chain employs TRBV29-1 and TRBJ2-1; no reliable D call. Germline V CDR1 and CDR2: SQVTM, ANQGSEA. The CDR3 extends over 12 amino acids. V gave up 1 base and J gave up 9 bases, with 10 bases separating them. As DNA, the CDR3 is TGCAGCGTTGAAGGGTTGAGAACTGAGCAGTTCTTC. Protein: CSVEGLRTEQFF.

The gene calls are TRBV5-1 and TRBJ1-2; TRBD1 might be the D (5 bases). The germline CDR1 and CDR2 sequences are SGHRS and YFSETQ. This CDR3 is built from 15 residues. The V end lost 4 bases, the J end lost 4 bases, and 17 bases lay between the germline ends. The CDR3: CASSAEGNRVYGYTF. The CDR3 DNA is TGCGCCAGCAGCGCCGAGGGGAATCGCGTCTATGGCTACACCTTC.

The CDR3 coding sequence is TGTGCCAGCAGCTTAAGGGAGTTTATCGGAAACACCATATATTTT. Amino acid sequence: CASSLREFIGNTIYF. The V and J genes are TRBV11-2 and TRBJ1-3, with D unresolved. The CDR3 runs 15 residues. CDR1 and CDR2 (germline): SGHAT, FQNNGV. V lost 2 bases to trimming and J lost 4 bases, with 12 bases between them.

This rearrangement joins TRBV6-1 to TRBJ2-5; 11 bases fit TRBD1. Germline loops: CDR1 MNHNS, CDR2 SASEGT. The CDR3 runs 13 residues. V lost 7 bases and J lost 4; bases outside the gene matches: 2. The CDR3 DNA reads TGTGCCAGCAACGGACAGGGGGCAGAGACCCAGTACTTC. It is translated as CASNGQGAETQYF.